This TCR beta chain comes out of a study of blood T cell repertoires in COVID-19. Study context: The United States, Italy and Spain were the sources of the acute and convalescent COVID-19 samples. Sample material is recorded as cDNA or gDNA derived from T cells, B-cell-depleted T cells, or PBMCs.

How the authors handled the data: Counts of nucleated cells, estimated from reference gene primer amplification, were obtained. Using immunoSEQ multiplex PCR, the repertoire was profiled, and TCRdb retains in-frame clones only, with some absent. That table furnishes V, J and clone size, whereas the DNA furnished D and trimming. The sample comprises 30,000 to 40,000 clones, approximately 81% of which are singletons, and about 14% rests with the top ten. Notes on this clone: Additional DNA sequences in this sample encode the identical CDR3.

This receptor was identified in a human donor with acute or convalescent COVID-19. The donor label of this sample is uncertain. Sequenced sample: peripheral blood.

The CDR3 region is CASSPGTANQPQHF. Written as DNA, the CDR3 is TGTGCCAGCAGCCCAGGGACAGCCAATCAGCCCCAGCATTTT. The V gene is TRBV11-2, the J gene TRBJ1-5; 7 nucleotides align to TRBD1. Germline CDR1 is SGHAT and CDR2 is FQNNGV. The CDR3 runs to 14 residues. Trimming at V came to 5 bases and at J to 3 bases, leaving 4 bases not matched to a gene.